This T cell receptor beta chain was recorded in a study of T cells in Graves' hyperthyroidism and ophthalmopathy. Study findings and constraints: Ophthalmopathy was identified by the model a median 6.5 months ahead of onset.

Amplification of TCR beta CDR3 regions used RNA as the template. Initially, a first-round RT-PCR of the TCR CDR3 employed the HTBI primer set. From the multiplex PCR reads, TCRdb called clonotypes with MiXCR, one entry per CDR3 protein. This sample has 250,000 to 400,000 distinct CDR3 sequences, with approximately 13% found just once. This CDR3 is built from 15 residues. Unmatched junction bases numbered 6, after V lost 6 bases and J lost 2 bases. This clonotype occurred a few times. The antigen remains undetermined. The sequenced sample was blood. The receptor comes from a woman between 40 and 50 years old with Graves' ophthalmopathy. The chain carries TRBV12-3 or TRBV12-4 and TRBJ2-4; 8 bases agree with TRBD1. In DNA form, the CDR3 reads TGTGCCAGCAGACCCCGACAGGGGACCAAAAACATTCAGTACTTC. Translated, it gives CASRPRQGTKNIQYF.